This record looks at one TCR beta chain sequence and its context. The target antigen is unknown. This entry belongs to a study of shared clonotypes between healthy human individuals. The assay was immunoSEQ multiplex PCR, and TCRdb's table has in-frame clones only and misses some. The sample gives 1,500,000 or so clones, approximately 96% of which show up once; about 1% is in the top ten. Study findings and constraints: Sharing across several donors was seen in around 5% of naive CD4 clonotypes.

The specimen was naive CD4+ T cells sorted from blood. Subset specified: CD45RA+ positively selected. The clonotype was recovered from a man aged 25 to 45 in good health.

CDR3 DNA sequence: TGTGCCAGCAGCTTGAAGACAGGGGGCTTGAAGACCCAGTACTTC. It specifies CASSLKTGGLKTQYF. The rearrangement uses TRBV5-8 and TRBJ2-5, with TRBD1 matching 10 bases. The CDR3 length is 15 residues. The junction had 6 bases not matched to a gene; V was cut back by 1 base and J by 6 bases. Germline-derived CDR1 and CDR2 are SGHTS and YDEGEE.